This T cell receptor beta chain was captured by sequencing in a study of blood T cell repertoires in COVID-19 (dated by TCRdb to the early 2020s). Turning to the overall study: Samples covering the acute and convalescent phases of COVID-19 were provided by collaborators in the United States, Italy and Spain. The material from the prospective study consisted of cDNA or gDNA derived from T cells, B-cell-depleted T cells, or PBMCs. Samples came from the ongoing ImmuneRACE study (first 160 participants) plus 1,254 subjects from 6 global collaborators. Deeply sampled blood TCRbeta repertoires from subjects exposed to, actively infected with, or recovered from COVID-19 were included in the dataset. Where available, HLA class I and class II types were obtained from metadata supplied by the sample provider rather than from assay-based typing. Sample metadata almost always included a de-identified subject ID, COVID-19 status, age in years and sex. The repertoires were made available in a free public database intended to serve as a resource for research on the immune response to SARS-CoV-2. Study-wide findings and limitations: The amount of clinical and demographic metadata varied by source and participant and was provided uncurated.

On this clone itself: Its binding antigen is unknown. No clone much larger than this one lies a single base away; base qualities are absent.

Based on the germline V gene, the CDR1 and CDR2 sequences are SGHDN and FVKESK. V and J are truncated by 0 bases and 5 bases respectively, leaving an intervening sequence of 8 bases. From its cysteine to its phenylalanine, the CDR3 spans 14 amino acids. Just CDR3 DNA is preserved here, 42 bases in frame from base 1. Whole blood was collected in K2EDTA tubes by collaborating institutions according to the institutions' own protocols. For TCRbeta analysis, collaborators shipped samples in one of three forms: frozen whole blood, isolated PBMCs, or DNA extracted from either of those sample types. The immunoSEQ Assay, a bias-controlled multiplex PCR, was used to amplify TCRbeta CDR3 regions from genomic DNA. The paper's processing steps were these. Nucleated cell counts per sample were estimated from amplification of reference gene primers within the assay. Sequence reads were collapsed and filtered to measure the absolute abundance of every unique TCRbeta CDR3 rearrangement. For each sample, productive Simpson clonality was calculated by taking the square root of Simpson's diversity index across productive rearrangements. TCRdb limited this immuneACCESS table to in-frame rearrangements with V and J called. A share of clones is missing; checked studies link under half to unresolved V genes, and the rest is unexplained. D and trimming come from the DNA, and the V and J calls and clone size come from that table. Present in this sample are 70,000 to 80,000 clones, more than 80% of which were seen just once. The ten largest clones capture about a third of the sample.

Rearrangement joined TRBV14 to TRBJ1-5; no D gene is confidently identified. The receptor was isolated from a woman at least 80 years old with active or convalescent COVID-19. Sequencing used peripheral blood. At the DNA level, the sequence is TGTGCCAGCAGCCAAGAATCTAGGCATCAGCCCCAGCATTTT. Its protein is CASSQESRHQPQHF.